This entry is about one T cell receptor (beta chain). The antigen is not known. Libraries were prepared by immunoSEQ multiplex PCR; TCRdb keeps only in-frame clonotypes and omits some of them. The table shows about 50,000 clones, with under 90% occurring only once. The sample is drawn from a study of T cell clonotyping in hematopoietic cell transplantation. Study details: Pretransplant recipient samples were taken after cytoreduction. The study's findings and limits: After transplant, recipient diversity fell while pathologically expanded clonotypes grew through day 180.

Time point denoted: recipient sample about 28 days before transplant, after cytoreduction. Recipients were bled about 28 days pretransplant and at posttransplant days 30, 100, 180. V shed 7 bases, J shed 6 bases, and the junction held 3 bases outside the gene matches. Germline CDR1 reads ENHRY; CDR2 reads SYGVKD. The CDR3 sequence is 13 residues long. The chain is built from TRBV10-3 and TRBJ1-4; TRBD1 matches at 9 bases. This material consisted of peripheral blood mononuclear cells, taken before stem cell transplant. This clonotype originated in a man in his sixties with biphenotypic leukemia. Some clones in this sample may be carry-over from other donors' samples. The CDR3 DNA is TGTGCCATCAAGGGACAGGGTTATGAAAAACTGTTTTTT. This codes for CAIKGQGYEKLFF.